This T cell receptor (beta chain) was observed in a study of T cells in women clearing cervical HPV infection. Looking at the study overall: Only a few women had HLA typing results available.

Repertoires were generated with immunoSEQ multiplex PCR, while TCRdb's copy carries only in-frame clones and drops some. This specimen shows approximately 12,000 clones; the ten leading clones hold 10%. A remark on this clone: The read ends 3 residues early relative to the CDR3; the germline J gene fills the gap.

The CDR3 contains 16 residues. Germline assignment: CDR1 SGHTA and CDR2 FQGNSA. J was trimmed by 4 bases and V by 0 bases; bases with no gene match: 4. Prevalent HPV16 infections were excluded; only incident single HPV16 infections included. The chain recombines TRBV7-2 with TRBJ2-1; 9 nucleotides align to TRBD1. The receptor was derived from a woman aged 18 to 75 with a cervical HPV16 infection that either progressed to CIN3+ or cleared (not recorded which). Sequenced: blood buffy coat. Incomplete CDR3 DNA: TGTGCCAGCAGCTTAGCCGGGACAGGGTCATACAATGAG. It codes for CASSLAGTGSYNE. In full, the CDR3 reads CASSLAGTGSYNEQFF.